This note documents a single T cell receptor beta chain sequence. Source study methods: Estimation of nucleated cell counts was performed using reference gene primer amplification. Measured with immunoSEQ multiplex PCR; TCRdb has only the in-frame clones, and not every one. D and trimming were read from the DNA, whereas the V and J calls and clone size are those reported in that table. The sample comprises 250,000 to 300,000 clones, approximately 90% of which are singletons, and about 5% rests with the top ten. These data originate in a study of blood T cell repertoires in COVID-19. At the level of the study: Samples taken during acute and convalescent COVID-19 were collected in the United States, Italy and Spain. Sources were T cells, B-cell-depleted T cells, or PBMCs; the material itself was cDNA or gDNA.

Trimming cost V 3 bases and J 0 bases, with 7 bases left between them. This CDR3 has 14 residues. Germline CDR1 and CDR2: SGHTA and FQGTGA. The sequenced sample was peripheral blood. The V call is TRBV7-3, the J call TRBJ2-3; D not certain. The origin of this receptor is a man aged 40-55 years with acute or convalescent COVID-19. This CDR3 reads CASSLVASTDTQYF. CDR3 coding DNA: TGTGCCAGCAGCTTGGTGGCTAGCACAGATACGCAGTATTTT.